The clone carrying this T cell receptor (beta chain) was seen repeatedly, ten times or more. The antigen is undetermined. Per sample, no less than 5.5 micrograms of total RNA were extracted. Next came a second PCR, run for about 6 to 12 cycles, which used a sample-barcoded 5' primer along with a J-beta primer mix. TCRdb reprocessed the 5' RACE reads via MiXCR and lists one record per CDR3 protein. Among roughly 650,000 distinct CDR3 sequences listed, about 30% were seen once. The data were obtained in a study of blood T cells in healthy people across ages. Across the whole study: There was about one barcoded beta molecule captured by template switching per two T cells.

The study's findings and limits: Considered underestimates were the diversity estimates obtained from one million T cells. Among T cells, TCR beta diversity per million cells dropped roughly linearly as age rose.

The V gene end was trimmed by 6 bases and the J gene end by 4 bases; junction bases not matched to a gene: 4. Germline loops: CDR1 DFQATT, CDR2 SNEGSKA (reference sequence). The CDR3 length is 15 residues. Sequencing input: blood. V gene TRBV20-1 combines with J gene TRBJ2-6, with 12 nucleotides matching TRBD1. This receptor was identified in an elderly woman in good health. The CDR3 sequence: CSARDRGRGANVLTF. The CDR3 coding sequence is TGCAGTGCGAGGGACAGGGGGCGCGGGGCCAACGTCCTGACTTTC.